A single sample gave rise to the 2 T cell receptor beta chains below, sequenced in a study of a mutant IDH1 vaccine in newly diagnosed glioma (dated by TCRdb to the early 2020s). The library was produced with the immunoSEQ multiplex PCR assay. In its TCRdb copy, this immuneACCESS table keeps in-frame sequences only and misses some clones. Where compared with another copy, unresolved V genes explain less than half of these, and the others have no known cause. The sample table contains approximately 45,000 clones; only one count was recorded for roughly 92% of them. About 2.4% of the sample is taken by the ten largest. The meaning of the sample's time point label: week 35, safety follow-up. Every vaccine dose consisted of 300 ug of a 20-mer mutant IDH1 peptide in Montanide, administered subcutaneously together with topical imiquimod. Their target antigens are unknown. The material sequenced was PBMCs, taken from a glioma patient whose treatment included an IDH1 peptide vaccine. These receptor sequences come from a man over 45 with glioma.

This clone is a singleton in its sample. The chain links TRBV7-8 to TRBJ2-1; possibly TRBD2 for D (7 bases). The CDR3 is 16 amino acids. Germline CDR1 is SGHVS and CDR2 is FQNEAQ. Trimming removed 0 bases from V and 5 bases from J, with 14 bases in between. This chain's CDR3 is CASSLAGGGRNNEQFF. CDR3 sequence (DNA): TGTGCCAGCAGCTTAGCAGGGGGGGGCCGTAACAATGAGCAGTTCTTC.

DNA for the CDR3: TGTGCCAGCAGGGCCTCCGGGACAGGGGGATATCAGCCCCAGCATTTT. It encodes CASRASGTGGYQPQHF. The V call is TRBV7-2, the J call TRBJ1-5; 11 bases agree with TRBD1. With 6 bases clipped from V and 5 bases from J, the junction kept 9 bases outside the gene matches. The V gene's germline CDR1 is SGHTA and CDR2 FQGNSA. The CDR3 length is 16 residues.